The source of this T cell receptor (beta chain) is a study of T cells after yellow fever vaccination. Study conclusions and caveats: Some clonotypes, a small share, were shared between CD4 and CD8 compartments.

With V trimmed by 0 bases and J by 2 bases, 5 bases remained unmatched. This CDR3 spans 15 amino acids. The germline CDR1 and CDR2 sequences are DFQATT and SNEGSKA (reference sequence). TCRdb processed the 5' RACE reads anew with MiXCR; each CDR3 protein has one entry. The data hold fewer than 350,000 distinct CDR3 sequences, with around 4.5% observed a single time. The table lists this clonotype with a few counts. The antigen is undetermined. The TCR originated in a man between 18 and 35 years old who received the YFV17D yellow fever vaccine. V gene TRBV20-1 combines with J gene TRBJ2-3; the match to TRBD2 covers 7 bases. Sequencing was performed on PBMCs, taken 15 days after the yellow fever booster vaccination. The CDR3 loop is CSARDFSGPTDTQYF. The CDR3 coding sequence is TGCAGTGCTAGAGACTTTAGCGGGCCCACAGATACGCAGTATTTT.